This TCR beta chain was recorded in a study of beta chain features in type 1 diabetes. CDR1 is SNHLY and CDR2 is FYNNEI in the germline V gene. There are 14 residues in the CDR3. With V trimmed by 8 bases and J by 1 base, 8 bases remained unmatched. A few counts support this clone. Every bit of the isolated RNA underwent reverse transcription, so sequencing read expressed TCRB transcripts. Clones were read by immunoSEQ multiplex PCR, and TCRdb kept only the in-frame ones, dropping some. This table holds hundreds of thousands of clones, roughly 17% found once. A CD45RO/CCR7/CD25/CD127/CD95/CD27 panel sorted naive, central memory, regulatory and stem cell-like memory CD4+ cells.

V usage is TRBV2 and J usage is TRBJ2-7, with 7 positions matching TRBD1. The sequenced sample consisted of naive CD4+ T cells from blood. This sequence originates from a woman between 18 and 29 years old in good health. The CDR3 is CASGEQGQSYEQYF. In nucleotides, the CDR3 is TGTGCCAGCGGAGAACAGGGACAGTCCTACGAGCAGTACTTC.